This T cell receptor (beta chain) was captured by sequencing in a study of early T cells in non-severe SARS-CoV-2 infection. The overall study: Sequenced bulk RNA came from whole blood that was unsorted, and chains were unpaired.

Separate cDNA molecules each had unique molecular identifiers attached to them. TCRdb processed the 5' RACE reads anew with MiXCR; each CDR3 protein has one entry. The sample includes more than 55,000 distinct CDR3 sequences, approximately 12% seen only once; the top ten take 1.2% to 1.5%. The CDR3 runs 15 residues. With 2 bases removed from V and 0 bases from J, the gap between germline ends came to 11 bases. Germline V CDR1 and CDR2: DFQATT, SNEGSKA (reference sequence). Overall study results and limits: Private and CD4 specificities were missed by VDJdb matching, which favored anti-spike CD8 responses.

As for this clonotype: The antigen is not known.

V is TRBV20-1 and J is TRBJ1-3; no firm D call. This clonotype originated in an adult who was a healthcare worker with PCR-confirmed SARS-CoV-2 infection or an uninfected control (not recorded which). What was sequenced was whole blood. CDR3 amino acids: CSARPTGYSGNTIYF. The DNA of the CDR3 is TGCAGTGCTAGACCCACGGGGTACTCTGGAAACACCATATATTTT.